These 21 T cell receptor beta chains came from one sample sequenced in a study of blood T cell repertoires in COVID-19 (dated by TCRdb to about 2020). Library creation used the immunoSEQ multiplex PCR assay. This is the immuneACCESS table as TCRdb keeps it, with only in-frame sequences that have V and J called. A part of the clones is gone; compared with another copy, unresolved V genes explain less than half, and the rest is unexplained. The sample has a few hundred thousand clones on record, more than 75% of them singletons. The ten largest clones add up to around 7% of the sample. The sample comprised PBMCs or T cells enriched from blood (not recorded which). Every receptor here comes from a woman aged 40 to 50 with acute COVID-19.

V is TRBV19 and J is TRBJ2-7; TRBD1 matches 9 bases. Germline CDR1 and CDR2: LNHDA and SQIVND (reference sequence). The CDR3 has 20 amino acids. Trimming cost V 3 bases and J 3 bases; bases outside gene matches: 21. The CDR3 sequence: CASSIGTGLWSGIGYYEQYF. CDR3 nucleotides: TGTGCCAGTAGTATTGGGACAGGGCTTTGGAGCGGGATTGGATACTACGAGCAGTACTTC.

In its sample, this clone was seen once. The rearrangement links TRBV12-3 or TRBV12-4 to TRBJ1-1; 7 nucleotides line up with TRBD1. Trimming cost V 6 bases and J 9 bases; bases outside gene matches: 7. The CDR3 is 12 amino acids. The CDR3 sequence: CASRSQGRKAFF. CDR3 in DNA: TGTGCCAGCAGGTCACAGGGGAGGAAAGCTTTCTTT.

This chain links TRBV5-1 with TRBJ2-1; 7 positions agree with TRBD2. Trimming removed 0 bases from V and 4 bases from J; junction bases left unmatched: 1. Germline V CDR1 and CDR2: SGHRS, YFSETQ. The CDR3 is 14 residues long. The CDR3 DNA reads TGCGCCAGCAGCTTGGAAGCGGGGTACAATGAGCAGTTCTTC. Its translation: CASSLEAGYNEQFF.

V gene TRBV5-5 combines with J gene TRBJ2-1, with TRBD2 matching over 9 bases. Germline CDR1 SGHKS, CDR2 YYEKEE (reference sequence). With V trimmed by 4 bases and J by 6 bases, 14 bases remained unmatched. CDR3 length: 17 residues. Here the CDR3 reads CASSGQHPAGGFNEQFF. The CDR3 bases are TGTGCCAGCAGCGGGCAACACCCAGCGGGGGGCTTCAATGAGCAGTTCTTC.

The chain links TRBV19 to TRBJ2-7; 8 bases align to TRBD1. CDR3 length equals 15 residues. Trimming took 3 bases from V and 0 from J; bases not matched to a gene: 4. CDR1 and CDR2 (germline): LNHDA, SQIVND (reference sequence). The CDR3 sequence is CASSIGTGHSYEQYF. As DNA, the CDR3 is TGTGCCAGTAGTATTGGGACAGGACACTCCTACGAGCAGTACTTC.

The J gene is TRBJ1-4, the V gene TRBV4-2; TRBD1 might be the D (6 bases). The V gene's germline CDR1 is LGHNA and CDR2 YNFKEQ. V lost 0 bases and J 5 bases, leaving 13 bases between the germline ends. The CDR3 covers 16 residues. The CDR3 is CASSQDQDRSNEKLFF. The CDR3 nucleotides read TGTGCCAGCAGCCAAGATCAGGACAGATCAAATGAAAAACTGTTTTTT.

The rearrangement links TRBV28 to TRBJ1-3, with D possibly matching TRBD1 (6 bases). Trimming removed 6 bases from V and 2 bases from J, with 8 bases in between. Germline V CDR1 and CDR2: MDHEN, SYDVKM. This CDR3 is built from 13 residues. CDR3: CASRGHTGNTIYF. CDR3 coding DNA: TGTGCCAGCAGGGGACATACTGGAAACACCATATATTTT.

This sequence joins TRBV7-2 and TRBJ1-2, with 9 bases fitting TRBD1. The V gene end was trimmed by 5 bases and the J gene end by 1 base; junction bases not matched to a gene: 5. The CDR3 runs to 15 residues. The germline V gene encodes CDR1 SGHTA and CDR2 FQGNSA. CDR3 protein: CASSPGQGINYGYTF. The CDR3 nucleotides are TGTGCCAGCAGCCCAGGACAGGGGATTAACTATGGCTACACCTTC. Full variable domain (outside the CDR3, taken from reference TRBV7-2 and TRBJ1-2): GAGVSQSPSNKVTEKGKDVELRCDPISGHTALYWYRQSLGQGLEFLIYFQGNSAPDKSGLPSDRFSAERTGGSVSTLTIQRTQQEDSAVYLCASSPGQGINYGYTFGSGTRLTVV.

This clone was counted only a few times. This chain links TRBV5-3 with TRBJ1-4, with 9 bases identical to TRBD1. TRBV5-3 carries the ORF label, with uncertain function. CDR3 size: 15 residues. V was pared by 4 bases and J by 8 bases, with 9 bases of the junction left unmatched. As DNA, the CDR3 is TGTGCCAGAAGCACCACAGGGGGCGCTGGGGAAAAACTGTTTTTT. This translates into CARSTTGGAGEKLFF.

This clone was counted a few times. This sequence joins TRBV12-3 or TRBV12-4 and TRBJ1-2; D perhaps matches TRBD1 (6 bases). The germline V and J ends were trimmed by 3 bases and 5 bases, with 10 bases remaining between them. CDR3 length: 13 amino acids. In DNA form, the CDR3 reads TGTGCCAGCAGTTTTGTGGGGGCTTATGGCTACACCTTC. Translation gives CASSFVGAYGYTF.

The chain is built from TRBV28 and TRBJ1-1; D unresolved. CDR1 MDHEN and CDR2 SYDVKM come from the germline V gene. The CDR3 spans 14 residues. V lost 4 bases to trimming and J lost 5 bases, with 14 bases between them. The DNA for the CDR3 is TGTGCCAGCAGTTCGAACGGCGGATGGACTGAAGCTTTCTTT. Its translation: CASSSNGGWTEAFF. The whole variable domain, remainder taken from reference TRBV28 and TRBJ1-1, is DVKVTQSSRYLVKRTGEKVFLECVQDMDHENMFWYRQDPGLGLRLIYFSYDVKMKEKGDIPEGYSVSREKKERFSLILESASTNQTSMYLCASSSNGGWTEAFFGQGTRLTVV.

V is TRBV23-1 and J is TRBJ2-7, with a possible D match to TRBD2 (6 bases). TRBV23-1 is an ORF, with its function uncertain. V was pared by 5 bases and J by 8 bases, with 10 bases between. The CDR3 is 11 residues long. The CDR3 DNA is TGCGCCAGCAGTTGGAGGGTAAAGCAGTACTTC. The encoded protein is CASSWRVKQYF.

This clone was counted a few times. This chain connects TRBV5-6 to TRBJ1-2; 11 bases are a match to TRBD1. Trimming took 4 bases from V and 7 from J; bases not matched to a gene: 6. This CDR3 is built from 14 residues. Germline lookup yields CDR1 SGHDT and CDR2 YYEEEE. CDR3 coding DNA: TGTGCCAGCAGCCCTGGACAGGGGGCTCTTGGCTACACCTTC. Amino acids: CASSPGQGALGYTF.

The chain links TRBV7-8 to TRBJ2-7; D ambiguous. Trimming removed 3 bases from V and 5 bases from J, with 11 bases in between. From germline, CDR1 is SGHVS and CDR2 FQNEAQ. The CDR3 consists of 13 residues. CDR3 nucleotide sequence: TGTGCCAGCAGCTTCACGCGGATAAACGAGCAGTACTTC. Translation: CASSFTRINEQYF.

The V and J genes are TRBV10-2 and TRBJ1-2, with unresolved D. This CDR3 spans 11 amino acids. Germline-derived CDR1 and CDR2 are WSHSY and SAAADI. V was cut by 1 base and J by 12 bases, with 9 bases left in between. As DNA, the CDR3 is TGCGCCAGCAGTGAGTTTGGAGACCACACCTTC. Encoded protein: CASSEFGDHTF.

This clone was seen a few times. The gene calls are TRBV7-2 and TRBJ2-2; D is unclear. CDR1 SGHTA and CDR2 FQGNSA come from the germline V gene. The length of the CDR3 is 13 residues. The V gene lost 5 bases and the J gene lost 0 bases, with 4 bases spanning the gap. In DNA, the CDR3 is TGTGCCAGCAGCCTTACGAACACCGGGGAGCTGTTTTTT. It is translated as CASSLTNTGELFF. Using reference TRBV7-2 and TRBJ2-2 for the parts outside the CDR3, the full variable domain is GAGVSQSPSNKVTEKGKDVELRCDPISGHTALYWYRQSLGQGLEFLIYFQGNSAPDKSGLPSDRFSAERTGGSVSTLTIQRTQQEDSAVYLCASSLTNTGELFFGEGSRLTVL.

There are a few counts of this clone. The chain links TRBV7-2 to TRBJ1-2, with TRBD1 identical over 10 bases. There are 16 residues in the CDR3. Germline assignment: CDR1 SGHTA and CDR2 FQGNSA. Losses at the gene ends were 5 bases for V and 7 bases for J; bases not matched to a gene: 13. CDR3 in amino acids: CASSPTRGQGLTGYTF. CDR3 nucleotide sequence: TGTGCCAGCAGCCCCACCCGGGGACAGGGGCTTACTGGCTACACCTTC.

V usage is TRBV7-2 and J usage is TRBJ2-5, with 7 bases fitting TRBD1. The CDR3 is 14 residues long. With 3 bases clipped from V and 4 bases from J, the junction kept 5 bases outside the gene matches. Germline V gene lookup returns CDR1 SGHTA and CDR2 FQGNSA. The CDR3 DNA follows: TGTGCCAGCAGCTTCCTGACAGGGTTAGAGACCCAGTACTTC. Translation: CASSFLTGLETQYF.

This clone was detected only a few times. The chain is built from TRBV5-1 and TRBJ2-5, with no clear D. Trimming removed 1 base from V and 0 bases from J, with 7 bases in between. The CDR3 length is 14 residues. Per the germline V gene, CDR1 is SGHRS and CDR2 is YFSETQ. CDR3 sequence: CASSLYEYQETQYF. In DNA, the CDR3 is TGCGCCAGCAGCTTGTACGAGTACCAAGAGACCCAGTACTTC.

The V gene is TRBV27, the J gene TRBJ1-4, with 10 nucleotides matching TRBD1. CDR1 MNHEY and CDR2 SMNVEV come from the germline V gene (reference sequence). J gave up 10 bases and V 6 bases, and 14 bases lay outside the gene matches. The CDR3 length is 16 residues. The CDR3 DNA sequence: TGTGCCAGCAGGCCCGGGACAGGGGCCCGGCAAGGAAAACTGTTTTTT. Protein sequence: CASRPGTGARQGKLFF.

This sequence joins TRBV27 and TRBJ1-2, with a tentative D call TRBD1 (5 bases). V lost 2 bases and J 5 bases, leaving 12 bases between the germline ends. The CDR3 is 14 amino acids. Germline loops: CDR1 MNHEY, CDR2 SMNVEV (reference sequence). Here the CDR3 DNA reads TGTGCCAGCAGTTTAAGGGGCCCAGGGTATGGCTACACCTTC. Its translation: CASSLRGPGYGYTF.